The entry that follows covers one T cell receptor beta chain sequence. It lacks a known antigen. One base away there is no much larger clone; base qualities are not given. The data were obtained in a study of identical twins (dated by TCRdb to the mid-2010s). Broadly, across the study: The study deep-sequenced TCR alpha and beta repertoires from monozygotic twins, unrelated adults of various ages and cord blood to test whether fetal clonotypes persist. To rule out contamination, the twin experiments were replicated at different times with different library preparation protocols.

Receptor libraries were prepared by 5' RACE. Reads for this sample came from an Illumina HiSeq 2000. Template switching added a universal primer binding site, and the final cDNA carried a unique molecular identifier that allowed TCR cDNA molecules to be counted accurately. Specific primers in the conserved constant-segment region were used to synthesize first-strand cDNA for TCR alpha and beta chains. To control for contamination, every cDNA library carried two barcodes: a SMART-Mk sample barcode plus Illumina barcodes. Two successive PCR steps introduced TruSeq adapter sequences along with Illumina sample barcodes. The TCR alpha and beta cDNA libraries were sequenced on the Illumina HiSeq platform using custom primers. The paper's processing steps were these. Unique molecular identifiers were extracted from raw reads with MiGEC, and CDR3 positions were determined with MiXCR. Recombination models were inferred per individual with the repgenHMM and IGoR tools using an EM algorithm. The tcR package in R was used for shared clonotype analysis, with sharing normalized by the product of cloneset sizes. To study raw recombination without the effects of thymic and clonal selection, out-of-frame nonproductive sequences were analyzed. Through fastp at Q25 and MiXCR, TCRdb rebuilt clones from the public reads, retaining in-frame beta chains. CDR3 protein sequences are deduplicated, and each keeps its most common genes and DNA. Clone size and V and J calls follow TCRdb, not the original study. The sample table shows about 570,000 distinct CDR3 sequences, and 9.6% are seen once. Of the sample, roughly 3% falls within the top ten clones.

All donors were healthy Caucasians. Three pairs of female monozygotic twins, all aged about 18 to 30 years, made up the twin cohort. Peripheral blood mononuclear cells were used as the source from which RNA for TCR libraries was isolated. Summary of the overall study and its limitations: Zero-insertion analyses could be partly confounded by invariant T cells such as MAIT and iNKT, although diverse VJ usage argued against such confounding for most clonotypes. Abundant cord blood beta clonotypes had fewer insertions, young adult naive repertoires showed a similar but weaker trend, and memory repertoires showed no such trend. Out-of-frame TCR alpha sharing in monozygotic twins was systematically underestimated by recombination models, whereas sharing between unrelated individuals was in agreement with the recombination models. Compared with coincidental sharing between unrelated individuals, an excess of low generation-probability sequences was observed among out-of-frame TCR alpha sequences shared between twins. Because the same donors could not be followed over many years, the conclusions relied on cross-sectional statistical analysis. A weaker excess of twin sharing was found in beta out-of-frame sequences because the signal-to-noise ratio was lowered by fewer shared sequences.

This sample was shared with a second study, whose subject was yellow fever vaccine responses in identical twins. The other study reports the following: According to the authors, in identical twins the way T cells responded to vaccination appeared partly convergent and partly personalized. In the study, vaccine-responding T cell clones were precisely tracked in identical twins.

The sequenced sample consisted of PBMCs. The origin of this receptor is a woman aged 18 to 35 in good health.

CDR3 reads: CASSPRPRQGLNEQFF. DNA sequence: TGTGCCAGCTCTCCCCGCCCGAGACAGGGGTTGAATGAGCAGTTCTTC. The chain joins TRBV5-5 to TRBJ2-1; 8 of the junction bases match TRBD1. From V the trimming removes 7 bases and from J it removes 7 bases, while the gene matches leave 16 bases of the junction unaccounted for. Spanning cysteine to phenylalanine, the CDR3 consists of 16 amino acids. CDR3 DNA only is kept here, 48 bases in frame from base 1. The germline V gene (reference sequence) specifies SGHKS as CDR1 and YYEKEE as CDR2.